This T cell receptor beta chain was obtained from a study of human T cells and chemical hapten exposure. Documented time point: pre-sensitization, week 0. The sample's treatment: therapeutic diphenylcyclopropenone sensitization with weekly scalp DPC. In the library, unique molecular identifiers were attached to individual cDNA molecules. TCRdb recomputed calls from the RACE reads with MiXCR, one row per CDR3 protein. The sample lists about 120,000 distinct CDR3 sequences, about 13% seen once, with about 3% in the top ten. The V gene lost 3 bases and the J gene lost 5 bases, with 16 bases spanning the gap. This CDR3 is 15 amino acids long. The germline V gene has CDR1 WNHNN and CDR2 SYGVQD (reference sequence).

The receptor comes from a woman aged 18 to 35 with alopecia areata. Some clones in this sample may be carry-over from other donors' samples. Specimen: whole blood, collected in connection with sensitization to the hapten diphenylcyclopropenone (DPC). The chain is built from TRBV10-1 and TRBJ1-1, with a tentative D call TRBD1 (6 bases). The chain's CDR3 is CASSESQGRETEAFF. In nucleotides, the CDR3 is TGCGCCAGCAGTGAATCTCAGGGGAGAGAAACTGAAGCTTTCTTT.